One sample yielded the 28 T cell receptor beta chains listed below, sequenced in a study of blood T cell repertoires in COVID-19 (TCRdb year 2020). Receptor amplification or capture employed the immunoSEQ multiplex PCR assay. TCRdb stores this immuneACCESS table with in-frame sequences only. Part of the clones is absent; in the studies checked, under half of the shortfall reflects unresolved V genes, and no reason is known for the rest. Across this sample there are about 140,000 clones, with 88% seen only once. 1.5% to 2% of the sample goes to the ten largest clones. Sequencing was carried out using peripheral blood. These receptor sequences come from a man between 65 and 80 years old with acute or convalescent COVID-19.

This clone occurred a few times. At one boundary the junction diverges from the germline segment, which might be a read error. The gene calls are TRBV5-4 and TRBJ2-3; D possibly corresponds to TRBD2 (6 bases). This CDR3 comprises 17 residues. The germline V gene encodes CDR1 SGHNT and CDR2 YYREEE (reference sequence). The CDR3 protein is CASSLGMGEELRDTQYF. In DNA, the CDR3 is TGTGCCAGCAGTTTGGGGATGGGGGAGGAGCTTCGAGATACGCAGTATTTT.

This sequence joins TRBV11-3 and TRBJ2-7; maybe TRBD2 (6 bases). V lost 5 bases, J lost 6 bases, and 20 bases lay in between. The CDR3 covers 15 residues. Germline V gene sequence: CDR1 SGHNT, CDR2 YENEEA. This CDR3 reads CASSPRAGGLGEQYF. The CDR3 DNA reads TGTGCCAGCAGCCCTAGGGCTGGAGGGTTGGGCGAGCAGTACTTC.

The chain uses TRBV18 and TRBJ2-3; D may be TRBD1 (5 bases). This CDR3 is 13 amino acids long. Germline assignment: CDR1 KGHSH and CDR2 LQKENI. Trimming removed 6 bases from V and 4 bases from J, with 11 bases in between. In DNA, the CDR3 is TGTGCCAGCTCCGTAGGGGCCCCAGATACGCAGTATTTT. The encoded protein is CASSVGAPDTQYF.

The chain joins TRBV9 to TRBJ2-5; 7 bases align to TRBD1. The CDR3 extends over 14 amino acids. In germline, CDR1 is SGDLS, CDR2 YYNGEE. The V and J ends lost 2 bases and 5 bases, in that order; junction bases with no gene match: 6. The CDR3 loop is CASSVEGQFETQYF. CDR3 nucleotide sequence: TGTGCCAGCAGCGTCGAGGGACAGTTCGAGACCCAGTACTTC.

The rearrangement uses TRBV18 and TRBJ1-2; D remains unclear. The ends were cut back, 3 bases at V and 4 bases at J, with 9 bases in the middle. The CDR3 extends over 13 amino acids. Germline values: CDR1 KGHSH, CDR2 LQKENI. CDR3 residues: CASSPQSGYGYTF. The CDR3 DNA reads TGTGCCAGCTCACCTCAGTCGGGCTATGGCTACACCTTC. Variable domain in full (rest from reference TRBV18 and TRBJ1-2): NAGVMQNPRHLVRRRGQEARLRCSPMKGHSHVYWYRQLPEEGLKFMVYLQKENIIDESGMPKERFSAEFPKEGPSILRIQQVVRGDSAAYFCASSPQSGYGYTFGSGTRLTVV.

The chain links TRBV19 to TRBJ1-2; 8 bases agree with TRBD1. Germline V lookup: CDR1 LNHDA, CDR2 SQIVND (reference sequence). Trimming cost V 4 bases and J 2 bases; bases outside gene matches: 0. This CDR3 contains 13 residues. CDR3 region: CASSRQGNYGYTF. The CDR3 region has the DNA TGTGCCAGTAGTAGACAGGGGAACTATGGCTACACCTTC.

The genes are TRBV7-9 and TRBJ2-2, with D maybe TRBD1 (8 bases). The CDR3 covers 15 residues. Trimming removed 8 bases at V and 0 bases at J, with 13 bases between. Germline V gene lookup returns CDR1 SEHNR and CDR2 FQNEAQ (reference sequence). CDR3 region: CASQRDRTNTGELFF. The CDR3 DNA reads TGTGCCAGCCAGCGGGACAGGACGAACACCGGGGAGCTGTTTTTT.

The rearrangement uses TRBV3-1 (or the pseudogene TRBV3-2) and TRBJ1-2; 7 positions agree with TRBD1. CDR1 and CDR2 from the germline V gene are LGHDT and YNNKEL (reference sequence). After removal of 1 base from V and 8 bases from J, the junction contained 13 bases not matched to a gene. The CDR3 contains 16 residues. CDR3 protein: CASSQADRVIARGYTF. CDR3 DNA sequence: TGTGCCAGCAGCCAAGCAGACAGGGTAATAGCTAGGGGCTACACCTTC.

For the CDR3, the DNA is TGTGCCACCAGTGACGGACAGGGGGTTACCTACGAGCAGTACTTC. Protein: CATSDGQGVTYEQYF. V is TRBV24-1 and J is TRBJ2-7; the match to TRBD1 covers 10 bases. This CDR3 contains 15 residues. Looked up from germline, CDR1 is KGHDR and CDR2 is SFDVKD. The ends lost 4 bases at V and 2 bases at J; junction bases unmatched: 4.

This clone appeared a single time. The rearrangement uses TRBV7-9 and TRBJ1-1; the D is unclear. CDR3 length equals 13 residues. V lost 5 bases to trimming and J lost 5 bases, with 12 bases between them. The germline gives CDR1 SEHNR, CDR2 FQNEAQ (reference sequence). In DNA form, the CDR3 reads TGTGCCAGCAGCCTAGACGCGGTAACTGAAGCTTTCTTT. Translation gives CASSLDAVTEAFF.

J is TRBJ2-5 and V is TRBV21-1; TRBD1, the table's D call, was not compared with the DNA. TRBV21-1 is listed as a pseudogene. The length of the CDR3 is 18 residues. The CDR3 DNA follows: TGTGCCAGCAGCAAGTTGGGACTCGGGACAGGGGCCGAGGGGGCCCAGTACTTC. Translation: CASSKLGLGTGAEGAQYF.

The chain joins TRBV7-2 to TRBJ2-1; 9 bases line up with TRBD2. CDR1 and CDR2 (germline): SGHTA, FQGNSA. This CDR3 has 15 residues. V lost 0 bases and J lost 7; bases outside the gene matches: 4. The CDR3 DNA reads as TGTGCCAGCAGCTTAGCGCGGGGGGGCCGAAATGAGCAGTTCTTC. It encodes CASSLARGGRNEQFF.

This clone has a handful of counts. This chain connects TRBV11-3 to TRBJ2-3; D gene ambiguous. This CDR3 has 13 residues. V was clipped by 1 base and J by 4 bases, with 6 bases between them. Germline V gives CDR1 SGHNT, CDR2 YENEEA. Written as DNA, the CDR3 is TGTGCCAGCAGCTTAGGACTGGCAGATACGCAGTATTTT. It is translated as CASSLGLADTQYF. The full variable domain, rest sourced from reference TRBV11-3 and TRBJ2-3, is EAGVVQSPRYKIIEKKQPVAFWCNPISGHNTLYWYLQNLGQGPELLIRYENEEAVDDSQLPKDRFSAERLKGVDSTLKIQPAELGDSAVYLCASSLGLADTQYFGPGTRLTVL.

This clone was seen only once. V and J are TRBV14 and TRBJ2-7, with D perhaps TRBD2 (7 bases). CDR1 is SGHDN and CDR2 is FVKESK in the germline V gene. Trimming shortened V by 3 bases and J by 2 bases, and 14 bases separated the two germline ends. This CDR3 contains 15 residues. The CDR3 nucleotides are TGTGCCAGCAGCCAGGGGGGGCTTCTCCCCTACGAGCAGTACTTC. Translating it yields CASSQGGLLPYEQYF.

This rearrangement joins TRBV19 to TRBJ2-2, with D possibly TRBD2 on 6 matching bases. CDR3 length: 16 residues. Germline CDR1 and CDR2: LNHDA and SQIVND (reference sequence). V lost 3 bases and J lost 0, with 11 bases in between. In nucleotides, the CDR3 is TGTGCCAGTAGTATGGAGGGAATACCGAACACCGGGGAGCTGTTTTTT. It translates to CASSMEGIPNTGELFF.

V usage is TRBV2 and J usage is TRBJ1-1; D might be TRBD1 (6 bases). The CDR3 runs to 15 residues. The V end lost 7 bases, the J end lost 1 base, and 16 bases lay between the germline ends. The V gene's germline CDR1 is SNHLY and CDR2 FYNNEI. The CDR3, as DNA: TGTGCCAGCACTTCGACAGGAAATGGGAACACTGAAGCTTTCTTT. It codes for CASTSTGNGNTEAFF.

The V call is TRBV18, the J call TRBJ1-1; 10 bases map to TRBD1. CDR1 is KGHSH and CDR2 is LQKENI in the germline V gene. This CDR3 is 14 amino acids long. The V segment lost 5 bases and the J segment 4 bases; nucleotides outside the gene matches: 4. CDR3: CASSSDRGFTEAFF. CDR3 sequence (DNA): TGTGCCAGCTCATCGGACAGGGGGTTCACTGAAGCTTTCTTT. Full variable domain (outside the CDR3, taken from reference TRBV18 and TRBJ1-1): NAGVMQNPRHLVRRRGQEARLRCSPMKGHSHVYWYRQLPEEGLKFMVYLQKENIIDESGMPKERFSAEFPKEGPSILRIQQVVRGDSAAYFCASSSDRGFTEAFFGQGTRLTVV.

The chain couples TRBV11-2 to TRBJ1-1; D is undetermined. V lost 2 bases and J 1 base, leaving 5 bases between the germline ends. The CDR3 runs 13 residues. Germline values: CDR1 SGHAT, CDR2 FQNNGV. CDR3 region: CASSLIGNTEAFF. In DNA form, the CDR3 reads TGTGCCAGCAGCTTAATCGGGAACACTGAAGCTTTCTTT.

The chain links TRBV19 to TRBJ2-2, with TRBD2 matching over 11 bases. CDR3 length equals 16 residues. V gave up 2 bases and J gave up 5 bases; unmatched junction bases: 4. Per the germline V gene, CDR1 is LNHDA and CDR2 is SQIVND (reference sequence). CDR3 amino acids: CASSIMASGRTGELFF. The CDR3 DNA reads TGTGCCAGTAGTATAATGGCTAGCGGGAGGACCGGGGAGCTGTTTTTT.

V and J are TRBV27 and TRBJ2-6; possible D gene TRBD1, 6 bases. CDR3 length equals 18 residues. Germline-derived CDR1 and CDR2 are MNHEY and SMNVEV (reference sequence). Trimming shortened V by 6 bases and J by 3 bases, and 21 bases separated the two germline ends. CDR3 amino acids: CASSRQVDYPGGANVLTF. The CDR3 DNA follows: TGTGCCAGCAGCCGACAGGTAGATTATCCGGGTGGGGCCAACGTCCTGACTTTC.

This chain links TRBV3-1 (or the pseudogene TRBV3-2) with TRBJ2-3, with 10 bases lining up with TRBD2. The V gene's germline CDR1 is LGHDT and CDR2 YNNKEL (reference sequence). The CDR3 spans 16 residues. Trimming at V came to 3 bases and at J to 3 bases, leaving 6 bases not matched to a gene. Written as DNA, the CDR3 is TGTGCCAGCAGCCAGGCACTAGCGGGGATGACAGATACGCAGTATTTT. It is translated as CASSQALAGMTDTQYF.

This chain connects TRBV6-5 to TRBJ1-2, with a tentative D call TRBD1 (6 bases). This CDR3 is 14 amino acids long. V lost 7 bases and J lost 6, with 18 bases in between. Germline CDR1 MNHEY, CDR2 SVGAGI. The CDR3 region has the DNA TGTGCCAGCACTCAAGGGGGAAGGCCCCATGGCTACACCTTC. Encoded protein: CASTQGGRPHGYTF.

V gene TRBV4-1 combines with J gene TRBJ2-7; 8 bases align to TRBD2. Unmatched junction bases numbered 7, after V lost 4 bases and J lost 2 bases. This CDR3 comprises 15 residues. The germline V gene has CDR1 MGHRA and CDR2 YSYEKL. The CDR3 bases are TGCGCCAGCAGCCCCCGGGAGGGTTTGGCCTACGAGCAGTACTTC. Amino acid sequence: CASSPREGLAYEQYF.

V gene TRBV27 combines with J gene TRBJ1-4; 8 bases align to TRBD1. The V segment lost 3 bases and the J segment 5 bases; nucleotides outside the gene matches: 14. The CDR3 contains 18 residues. Germline loops: CDR1 MNHEY, CDR2 SMNVEV (reference sequence). The CDR3 nucleotides are TGTGCCAGCAGTTTTCGGGCAGGGGGCGTCGGGTCGAATGAAAAACTGTTTTTT. Encoded protein: CASSFRAGGVGSNEKLFF.

The V and J genes are TRBV5-1 and TRBJ2-1, with D possibly being TRBD2 (6 bases). V was shortened by 3 bases and J by 0 bases, with 13 bases between the two germline ends. From germline, CDR1 is SGHRS and CDR2 YFSETQ. CDR3 length equals 16 residues. CDR3 DNA sequence: TGCGCCAGCAGCTGGAGGGACGTGAGCTCCTACAATGAGCAGTTCTTC. It codes for CASSWRDVSSYNEQFF.

This chain links TRBV6-4 with TRBJ1-2; 9 nucleotides agree with TRBD1. Trimming at V came to 5 bases and at J to 6 bases, leaving 7 bases not matched to a gene. CDR1 is MRHNA and CDR2 is SNTAGT in the germline V gene. CDR3 size: 14 residues. The DNA of the CDR3 is TGTGCCAGCAGTAGGACAGGGGAGCACAATGGCTACACCTTC. Translation: CASSRTGEHNGYTF.

Only a few counts were recorded for this clone. This chain connects TRBV3-1 (or the pseudogene TRBV3-2) to TRBJ2-3; 7 positions agree with TRBD2. CDR3 size: 12 residues. Germline trimming cut 1 base from V and 9 bases from J; bases unmatched to any gene: 1. CDR1 is LGHDT and CDR2 is YNNKEL in the germline V gene (reference sequence). CDR3 region: CASSQVRGTQYF. In DNA form, the CDR3 reads TGTGCCAGCAGCCAAGTGCGGGGGACGCAGTATTTT.

Here the CDR3 reads CASSKGTGKETQYF. In DNA, the CDR3 is TGTGCCAGTAGTAAGGGGACAGGGAAGGAGACCCAGTACTTC. This chain uses TRBV19 with TRBJ2-5; 9 nucleotides align to TRBD1. Germline trimming cut 4 bases from V and 5 bases from J; bases unmatched to any gene: 5. CDR3 size: 14 residues. Per the germline V gene, CDR1 is LNHDA and CDR2 is SQIVND (reference sequence).